This paragraph reports one TCR beta chain. The data belong to a study of control samples from healthy donors and cancer patients. Germline CDR1 LGHNT, CDR2 FRNRAP. Trimming left V 2 bases short and J 0 bases short, with 7 bases between. The CDR3 loop spans 14 amino acids. The method was immunoSEQ multiplex PCR; TCRdb's version includes in-frame clones alone and lacks a portion of them. The sample lists nearly 55,000 clones, 95% to 97% seen once, with 1.5% to 2% in the top ten. This chain connects TRBV12-5 to TRBJ1-1, with a tentative D call TRBD1 (6 bases). Sequencing was performed on blood. This receptor was obtained from a woman aged 25 to 39 in good health. The CDR3 loop reads CASGLTGMNTEAFF. DNA for the CDR3: TGTGCTAGTGGTTTGACAGGGATGAACACTGAAGCTTTCTTT. The whole variable domain, remainder taken from reference TRBV12-5 and TRBJ1-1, is DARVTQTPRHKVTEMGQEVTMRCQPILGHNTVFWYRQTMMQGLELLAYFRNRAPLDDSGMPKDRFSAEMPDATLATLKIQPSEPRDSAVYFCASGLTGMNTEAFFGQGTRLTVV.